Each of the 31 T cell receptor beta chains below was sequenced from the same sample in a study of blood T cell repertoires in COVID-19. Data came from immunoSEQ multiplex PCR; TCRdb stores just in-frame clones and leaves some out. The sample has 60,000 or so clones; just under 80% are singletons. Sequences were obtained from peripheral blood. The source is a human donor in a cohort sampled during active COVID-19.

The chain carries TRBV7-2 and TRBJ2-7; D is unresolved. V lost 3 bases to trimming and J lost 2 bases, with 11 bases between them. CDR1 is SGHTA and CDR2 is FQGNSA in the germline V gene. This CDR3 has 14 amino acids. In DNA, the CDR3 is TGTGCCAGCAGCTTCCGAGACATAACCTACGAGCAGTACTTC. Encoded protein: CASSFRDITYEQYF.

The rearrangement joins TRBV5-1 to TRBJ2-5; D possibly corresponds to TRBD2 (5 bases). CDR1 is SGHRS and CDR2 is YFSETQ in the germline V gene. The CDR3 has 13 residues. V gave up 7 bases and J gave up 2 bases, with 12 bases separating them. The CDR3 DNA reads as TGCGCCAGCGAGGACTCTAGGCAAGAGACCCAGTACTTC. Its protein product is CASEDSRQETQYF.

The chain carries TRBV5-3 and TRBJ1-2; 8 bases agree with TRBD1. TRBV5-3 is designated an ORF whose function remains uncertain. V trimming: 10 bases; J trimming: 4 bases; junction bases outside the gene matches: 12. The CDR3 runs to 14 residues. The CDR3 loop reads CAGSSEGQVYGYTF. The DNA for the CDR3 is TGTGCCGGGTCCTCAGAGGGACAGGTCTATGGCTACACCTTC.

The chain recombines TRBV11-3 with TRBJ2-1; 10 nucleotides align to TRBD1. V dropped 1 base and J dropped 5; count of bases not matched to a gene: 8. CDR3 length: 17 residues. In germline, CDR1 is SGHNT, CDR2 YENEEA. The chain's CDR3 is CASSLGPGQGYHNEQFF. The DNA for the CDR3 is TGTGCCAGCAGCTTAGGTCCGGGACAGGGGTACCACAATGAGCAGTTCTTC.

This chain connects TRBV19 to TRBJ1-4, with unresolved D. Per the germline V gene, CDR1 is LNHDA and CDR2 is SQIVND (reference sequence). The ends were cut back, 6 bases at V and 2 bases at J, with 13 bases in the middle. The length of the CDR3 is 15 residues. The chain's CDR3 is CASSQLGITNEKLFF. The CDR3, as DNA: TGTGCCAGTAGCCAACTAGGGATCACTAATGAAAAACTGTTTTTT.

The gene calls are TRBV5-1 and TRBJ2-3; 9 nucleotides agree with TRBD1. The CDR3 runs to 16 residues. Germline V CDR1 and CDR2: SGHRS, YFSETQ. Losses at the gene ends were 3 bases for V and 1 base for J; bases not matched to a gene: 6. CDR3 in DNA: TGCGCCAGCAGCTCCATGACAGGGGGGGGCACAGATACGCAGTATTTT. It specifies CASSSMTGGGTDTQYF.

The chain carries TRBV7-9 and TRBJ1-1; tentatively, D is TRBD1 (6 bases). The CDR3 covers 15 residues. Germline V lookup: CDR1 SEHNR, CDR2 FQNEAQ (reference sequence). Trimming pared 5 bases from V and 4 bases from J, leaving 17 bases between. This CDR3 is CASSPLTGRGTEAFF. For the CDR3, the DNA is TGTGCCAGCAGCCCCCTGACAGGCCGGGGCACTGAAGCTTTCTTT. Full variable domain (outside the CDR3, taken from reference TRBV7-9 and TRBJ1-1): DTGVSQNPRHKITKRGQNVTFRCDPISEHNRLYWYRQTLGQGPEFLTYFQNEAQLEKSRLLSDRFSAERPKGSFSTLEIQRTEQGDSAMYLCASSPLTGRGTEAFFGQGTRLTVV.

V is TRBV5-1 and J is TRBJ1-5, with D unresolved. The CDR3 loop spans 13 amino acids. Between the trimmed V and J ends, which lost 4 bases and 0 bases, there was a span of 5 bases. Germline V gene data show CDR1 as SGHRS and CDR2 as YFSETQ. CDR3 in amino acids: CASSIDSNQPQHF. The CDR3, as DNA: TGCGCCAGCAGCATAGATAGCAATCAGCCCCAGCATTTT. Complete variable domain (other parts from reference TRBV5-1 and TRBJ1-5): KAGVTQTPRYLIKTRGQQVTLSCSPISGHRSVSWYQQTPGQGLQFLFEYFSETQRNKGNFPGRFSGRQFSNSRSEMNVSTLELGDSALYLCASSIDSNQPQHFGDGTRLSIL.

The rearrangement joins TRBV7-2 to TRBJ1-4, with D unresolved. The CDR3 is 14 amino acids. Per germline, CDR1 SGHTA and CDR2 FQGNSA. Trimming left V 6 bases short and J 3 bases short, with 11 bases between. The CDR3 here is CASRPGEPNEKLFF. CDR3 in DNA: TGTGCCAGCAGGCCCGGGGAGCCTAATGAAAAACTGTTTTTT.

Only one count was recorded for this clone. This chain joins TRBV6-2 or TRBV6-3 and TRBJ1-1, with 7 nucleotides matching TRBD1. The germline CDR1 and CDR2 sequences are MNHEY and SVGEGT. This CDR3 spans 15 amino acids. The trim removed 2 bases at V and 4 bases at J, leaving 7 bases unmatched. CDR3: CASSYTRGSGTEAFF. CDR3 DNA sequence: TGTGCCAGCAGTTACACCAGGGGGTCGGGCACTGAAGCTTTCTTT.

The genes are TRBV7-9 and TRBJ2-7; 8 positions match TRBD1. Germline loops: CDR1 SEHNR, CDR2 FQNEAQ (reference sequence). This CDR3 spans 16 amino acids. The V segment lost 5 bases and the J segment 0 bases; nucleotides outside the gene matches: 9. As DNA, the CDR3 is TGTGCCAGCAGCCCCCGCAGGGGGCCGAGCTCCTACGAGCAGTACTTC. This encodes CASSPRRGPSSYEQYF. Drawing the rest from reference TRBV7-9 and TRBJ2-7, the complete variable domain is DTGVSQNPRHKITKRGQNVTFRCDPISEHNRLYWYRQTLGQGPEFLTYFQNEAQLEKSRLLSDRFSAERPKGSFSTLEIQRTEQGDSAMYLCASSPRRGPSSYEQYFGPGTRLTVT.

CDR3 in DNA: TGTGCCAGCAGTTACCCTCCGGCAGGGGCGACTGAAGCTTTCTTT. Translating gives CASSYPPAGATEAFF. The chain has TRBV6-6 and TRBJ1-1, with D tentatively TRBD1 (6 bases). The germline gives CDR1 MNHNY, CDR2 SVGAGI (reference sequence). Trimming left V 2 bases short and J 5 bases short, with 15 bases between. CDR3 length: 15 amino acids.

The rearrangement links TRBV7-6 to TRBJ2-1; 7 bases are a match to TRBD2. The germline gives CDR1 SGHVS, CDR2 FNYEAQ. The CDR3 runs to 15 residues. V shed 1 base, J shed 5 bases, and the junction held 5 bases outside the gene matches. The CDR3 DNA reads TGTGCCAGCAGCTTAGAACCTAGCGGTCACAATGAGCAGTTCTTC. Its protein is CASSLEPSGHNEQFF.

This clone was found once. The V call is TRBV5-1, the J call TRBJ1-1; 7 bases fit TRBD1. V was pared by 4 bases and J by 1 base, with 10 bases of the junction left unmatched. CDR1 and CDR2 from the germline V gene are SGHRS and YFSETQ. This CDR3 is built from 16 residues. In nucleotides, the CDR3 is TGCGCCAGCAGCCTCCGCGAAGGGGGCGCGAACACTGAAGCTTTCTTT. It specifies CASSLREGGANTEAFF.

This clone was counted ten times or more. The chain uses TRBV7-9 and TRBJ1-1; D is ambiguous. Trimming took 4 bases from V and 5 from J, leaving 11 bases between them. Germline V gene data show CDR1 as SEHNR and CDR2 as FQNEAQ (reference sequence). The CDR3 runs 13 residues. The CDR3 DNA is TGTGCCAGCAGCTCGGAGGAGGGTACTGAAGCTTTCTTT. This translates into CASSSEEGTEAFF. The complete variable domain, with remaining parts taken from reference TRBV7-9 and TRBJ1-1, reads DTGVSQNPRHKITKRGQNVTFRCDPISEHNRLYWYRQTLGQGPEFLTYFQNEAQLEKSRLLSDRFSAERPKGSFSTLEIQRTEQGDSAMYLCASSSEEGTEAFFGQGTRLTVV.

The genes are TRBV5-5 and TRBJ2-7; TRBD1 matches 7 bases. The CDR3 spans 14 residues. Germline CDR1 SGHKS, CDR2 YYEKEE (reference sequence). V trimming: 3 bases; J trimming: 2 bases; junction bases outside the gene matches: 5. This chain's CDR3 is CASSSRGQPYEQYF. The CDR3 nucleotides read TGTGCCAGCAGCTCCCGGGGACAGCCCTACGAGCAGTACTTC.

The V gene is TRBV9, the J gene TRBJ1-2, with D possibly TRBD1 on 6 matching bases. Deletions cut 2 bases from V and 0 bases from J, with 20 bases between. This CDR3 has 18 amino acids. The V gene's germline CDR1 is SGDLS and CDR2 YYNGEE. The CDR3 sequence is CASSVMDSAYYSNYGYTF. CDR3 DNA: TGTGCCAGCAGCGTGATGGACAGCGCCTACTATTCTAACTATGGCTACACCTTC.

The chain is built from TRBV18 and TRBJ2-3; D is ambiguous. The CDR3 extends over 14 amino acids. Germline CDR1 KGHSH, CDR2 LQKENI. Deletions cut 3 bases from V and 1 base from J, with 8 bases between. The DNA for the CDR3 is TGTGCCAGCTCACCCTGGCCAGGCACAGATACGCAGTATTTT. Amino acid sequence: CASSPWPGTDTQYF.

The chain uses TRBV27 and TRBJ2-7; no reliable D call. The germline V and J ends were trimmed by 6 bases and 4 bases, with 16 bases remaining between them. The CDR3 sequence is 14 residues long. The germline gives CDR1 MNHEY, CDR2 SMNVEV (reference sequence). The CDR3 bases are TGTGCCAGCAGGCGGAACGATCCCTTTTACGAGCAGTACTTC. Protein: CASRRNDPFYEQYF.

The chain couples TRBV3-1 (or the pseudogene TRBV3-2) to TRBJ1-3, with D uncertain. Germline lookup yields CDR1 LGHDT and CDR2 YNNKEL (reference sequence). Between the trimmed V and J ends, which lost 1 base and 0 bases, there was a span of 13 bases. This CDR3 comprises 17 residues. The CDR3 protein is CASSQAYRGHSGNTIYF. CDR3 DNA: TGTGCCAGCAGCCAAGCTTACAGAGGGCACTCTGGAAACACCATATATTTT.

The CDR3 loop is CASSLGQGNTDTQYF. The DNA of the CDR3 is TGCGCCAGCAGCTTGGGTCAGGGAAATACAGATACGCAGTATTTT. The chain employs TRBV5-1 and TRBJ2-3; D is perhaps TRBD1 (5 bases). CDR3 length equals 15 residues. Germline loops: CDR1 SGHRS, CDR2 YFSETQ. V was shortened by 0 bases and J by 3 bases, with 11 bases between the two germline ends.

This chain joins TRBV30 and TRBJ2-6; tentatively, D is TRBD1 (6 bases). From germline, CDR1 is GTSNPN and CDR2 SVGIG (reference sequence). The CDR3 covers 17 residues. V shed 3 bases and J shed 0 bases, with 15 bases lying between them. The CDR3, as DNA: TGTGCCTGGAGACGCCCGCAGGGGAGCTCTGGGGCCAACGTCCTGACTTTC. Translating gives CAWRRPQGSSGANVLTF.

The chain combines TRBV7-6 with TRBJ2-1; no clear D. Germline values: CDR1 SGHVS, CDR2 FNYEAQ. V gave up 5 bases and J gave up 1 base, with 21 bases separating them. CDR3 length: 18 amino acids. CDR3 sequence: CASSPPRVSSRSYNEQFF. CDR3 nucleotides: TGTGCCAGCAGCCCCCCTAGAGTATCGTCAAGGTCCTACAATGAGCAGTTCTTC. The full variable domain, its missing parts supplied by reference TRBV7-6 and TRBJ2-1, is GAGVSQSPRYKVTKRGQDVALRCDPISGHVSLYWYRQALGQGPEFLTYFNYEAQQDKSGLPNDRFSAERPEGSISTLTIQRTEQRDSAMYRCASSPPRVSSRSYNEQFFGPGTRLTVL.

The CDR3 DNA is TGTGCCAGCAGCTTAGGACTAGCGGGTAACACCGGGGAGCTGTTTTTT. It is translated as CASSLGLAGNTGELFF. J is TRBJ2-2 and V is TRBV7-9; 10 positions agree with TRBD2. The germline CDR1 and CDR2 sequences are SEHNR and FQNEAQ (reference sequence). Trimming took 1 base from V and 2 from J; bases not matched to a gene: 1. This CDR3 has 16 amino acids.

The table lists this clone with a few counts. The V gene is TRBV27, the J gene TRBJ2-2, with D hard to call. V shed 6 bases and J shed 1 base, with 3 bases lying between them. The CDR3 totals 12 residues. Per germline, CDR1 MNHEY and CDR2 SMNVEV (reference sequence). This chain's CDR3 is CASSKNTGELFF. The DNA of the CDR3 is TGTGCCAGCAGCAAGAACACCGGGGAGCTGTTTTTT.

The sample holds one count of this clone. In DNA form, the CDR3 reads TGCGCCAGCAGCCAAGAAACCGGGAATTCACCCCTCCACTTT. Amino acid sequence: CASSQETGNSPLHF. The V and J genes are TRBV4-1 and TRBJ1-6; D is ambiguous. The germline CDR1 and CDR2 sequences are MGHRA and YSYEKL. CDR3 length equals 14 residues. The germline V and J ends were trimmed by 0 bases and 7 bases, with 7 bases remaining between them.

The chain has TRBV18 and TRBJ2-1; the D is unclear. The V gene's germline CDR1 is KGHSH and CDR2 LQKENI. The CDR3 loop spans 15 amino acids. V was pared by 4 bases and J by 0 bases, with 10 bases between. CDR3: CASSLLRGSYNEQFF. Here the CDR3 DNA reads TGTGCCAGCTCACTTCTTAGAGGCTCCTACAATGAGCAGTTCTTC.

V gene TRBV27 combines with J gene TRBJ1-2; 8 bases align to TRBD1. The ends lost 5 bases at V and 7 bases at J; junction bases unmatched: 9. Per the germline V gene, CDR1 is MNHEY and CDR2 is SMNVEV (reference sequence). The CDR3 extends over 14 amino acids. The CDR3 here is CASSPGQGSSGYTF. The CDR3 coding sequence is TGTGCCAGCAGTCCAGGACAGGGCTCGAGTGGCTACACCTTC.

This clone was observed a few times. The gene calls are TRBV6-5 and TRBJ1-3; the D gene is possibly TRBD1 (6 bases). Per germline, CDR1 MNHEY and CDR2 SVGAGI. The CDR3 length is 14 residues. The V and J ends lost 4 bases and 1 base respectively, with 8 bases between them. The CDR3 coding sequence is TGTGCCAGCAGTTTACAGGGTTCTGGAAACACCATATATTTT. It encodes CASSLQGSGNTIYF.

V is TRBV5-8 and J is TRBJ2-1, with 10 positions matching TRBD2. CDR1 and CDR2 from the germline V gene are SGHTS and YDEGEE. This CDR3 is built from 16 residues. Trimming removed 4 bases from V and 10 bases from J; junction bases left unmatched: 14. For the CDR3, the DNA is TGTGCCAGCAGCAGGTGGGATCTAGCGGGAGTTCAAGAGCAGTTCTTC. Protein: CASSRWDLAGVQEQFF.

J is TRBJ1-6 and V is TRBV30; no firm D call. V lost 7 bases and J 5 bases, leaving 9 bases between the germline ends. This CDR3 is 12 amino acids long. Germline V gene lookup returns CDR1 GTSNPN and CDR2 SVGIG (reference sequence). The CDR3 nucleotides are TGTGCCTCCTCGCGGGATAATTCACCCCTCCACTTT. As protein: CASSRDNSPLHF. Filled out from reference TRBV30 and TRBJ1-6, the complete variable domain reads SQTIHQWPATLVQPVGSPLSLECTVEGTSNPNLYWYRQAAGRGLQLLFYSVGIGQISSEVPQNLSASRPQDRQFILSSKKLLLSDSGFYLCASSRDNSPLHFGNGTRLTVT.